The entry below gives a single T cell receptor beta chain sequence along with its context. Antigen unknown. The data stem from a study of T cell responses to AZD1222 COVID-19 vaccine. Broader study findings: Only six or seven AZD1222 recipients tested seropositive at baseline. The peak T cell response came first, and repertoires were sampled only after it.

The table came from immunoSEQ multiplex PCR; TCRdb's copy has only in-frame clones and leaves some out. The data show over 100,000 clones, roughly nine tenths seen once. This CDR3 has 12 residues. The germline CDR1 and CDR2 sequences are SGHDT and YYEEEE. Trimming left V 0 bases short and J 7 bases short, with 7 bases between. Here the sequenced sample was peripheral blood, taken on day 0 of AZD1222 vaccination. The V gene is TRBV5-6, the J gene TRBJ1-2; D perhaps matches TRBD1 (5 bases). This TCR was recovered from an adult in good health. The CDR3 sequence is CASSLAGTGYTF. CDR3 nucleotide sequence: TGTGCCAGCAGCTTGGCAGGGACTGGCTACACCTTC.